The entry that follows covers one T cell receptor (beta chain) sequence. Its antigen is not identified. CDR3 length: 15 residues. The J segment lost 2 bases and the V segment lost 4 bases, leaving 3 bases of the junction unmatched. Germline V gives CDR1 SGHTA, CDR2 FQGNSA. This specimen belongs to a study of cytomegalovirus exposure and HLA in healthy donors. Study-wide results and caveats: A later analysis reportedly found that, within productive TCRs, an Asian-associated ancestry cluster had fewer N-insertions than the mean observed across the approximately 600 donors. V- and J-gene trimming of TCR beta was linked (in a later analysis) to a missense DCLRE1C variant. The authors enumerated roughly 160 TCR beta chains as linked to cytomegalovirus.

The PCR employed 60 Vbeta primers together with 13 Jbeta primers. The authors' processing: Later, some 75 million unique TCR beta chains were counted in an analysis, and 8.5 million to 13 million of them were shared. The repertoire was sequenced with immunoSEQ multiplex PCR; TCRdb's copy has only in-frame clones and lacks some. That table gives V, J and clone size, and the DNA gave D and trimming. The table has 140,000 to 150,000 clones, roughly four fifths seen once; the top ten hold over 9.5%. The sequence came from an older woman in good health and CMV-seropositive. This chain connects TRBV7-2 to TRBJ2-7; 12 nucleotides agree with TRBD2. The sequencing sample was made of PBMCs. The chain's CDR3 is CASSSLAGGTYEQYF. The DNA of the CDR3 is TGTGCCAGCAGCTCCCTAGCGGGAGGGACCTACGAGCAGTACTTC.